The next 29 T cell receptor beta chains were all read from a single sample in a study of low-dose radiotherapy and immunotherapy resistance in tumors. Time point: after trial treatment. Treatment defined: LDRT plus nivolumab, ipilimumab, low-dose cyclophosphamide and aspirin (RACIN trial). Primers targeting TRAV and TRBV primed first-strand cDNA, covering alpha and beta chains. PCR amplification of the TCRs was performed with Phusion for 20 to 25 PCR cycles, and it relied on a constant-region primer together with a V-primer adapter. One entry per CDR3 protein results from TCRdb running MiXCR on the reads. The sample consists of about 58,000 distinct CDR3 sequences, about 23% of them appearing once. The specimen comprised PBMCs, sampled after low-dose radiotherapy plus immunotherapy. The source of these receptors is a male donor with prostate cancer.

This clonotype was counted many times. The V gene is TRBV11-3, the J gene TRBJ2-5, with 8 positions matching TRBD1. This CDR3 has 15 amino acids. The trim removed 4 bases at V and 5 bases at J, leaving 9 bases unmatched. Per germline, CDR1 SGHNT and CDR2 YENEEA. The CDR3 sequence is CASSSGQVPRETQYF. The CDR3 DNA follows: TGTGCCAGCAGCTCGGGACAGGTTCCCCGGGAGACCCAGTACTTC.

A remark on this clonotype: One base separates it from a far larger clone, so it is likely a read error. The chain joins TRBV5-1 to TRBJ2-1; no clear D gene. CDR3 size: 15 residues. The germline V and J ends were trimmed by 4 bases and 10 bases, with 21 bases remaining between them. Per germline, CDR1 SGHRS and CDR2 YFSETQ. As DNA, the CDR3 is TGCGCCAGCAGCGAGAGGACCGACCTGCCATTCGAGCAGTTCTTC. Translated: CASSERTDLPFEQFF.

On this clonotype: One end of the junction varies from germline; a read error may be responsible. The chain carries TRBV28 and TRBJ1-6; D not certain. Germline loops: CDR1 MDHEN, CDR2 SYDVKM. This CDR3 region has 14 residues. CDR3 DNA sequence: TGTGCCTGCAGCAAGTCATGGACTAATTCACCCCTCCACTTT. It is translated as CACSKSWTNSPLHF.

A few counts support this clonotype. It differs at one base from a far larger clone, so likely a read error. The V and J genes are TRBV6-5 and TRBJ1-1; D is unresolved. Germline CDR1 MNHEY, CDR2 SVGAGI. The CDR3 loop spans 12 amino acids. V dropped 5 bases and J dropped 5 bases, with 9 bases sitting between them. This chain's CDR3 is CASSKRRTEAFF. For the CDR3, the DNA is TGTGCCAGCAGTAAACGTAGGACTGAAGCTTTCTTT.

This clonotype was observed many times. CDR3 coding DNA: TGCGCCAGCACAATCGGGACTGGATTTTACAATGAGCAGTTCTTC. Protein: CASTIGTGFYNEQFF. This chain links TRBV5-1 with TRBJ2-1; possibly TRBD2 for D (6 bases). V lost 6 bases, J lost 4 bases, and 17 bases lay in between. The germline V gene encodes CDR1 SGHRS and CDR2 YFSETQ. This CDR3 comprises 15 residues.

This clonotype was observed at least ten times. V and J are TRBV4-1 and TRBJ1-5; 8 bases are a match to TRBD1. Germline V gives CDR1 MGHRA, CDR2 YSYEKL. V lost 0 bases and J lost 7; bases outside the gene matches: 5. This CDR3 has 15 residues. The CDR3 sequence: CASSQDNGQGQPQHF. The CDR3 coding sequence is TGCGCCAGCAGCCAAGATAATGGACAGGGACAGCCCCAGCATTTT.

The rearrangement links TRBV9 to TRBJ2-2, with D perhaps given as TRBD1 or TRBD2 (5 bases each). The CDR3 length is 15 residues. Germline loops: CDR1 SGDLS, CDR2 YYNGEE. Trimming shortened V by 3 bases and J by 6 bases, and 15 bases separated the two germline ends. CDR3 region: CASSAGPNQAGELFF. In DNA, the CDR3 is TGTGCCAGCAGCGCGGGGCCCAATCAGGCCGGGGAGCTGTTTTTT.

This clonotype has at least ten counts. The rearrangement uses TRBV19 and TRBJ2-5; D is unresolved. The germline V and J ends were trimmed by 4 bases and 2 bases, with 8 bases remaining between them. The CDR3 spans 13 residues. Germline CDR1 and CDR2: LNHDA and SQIVND (reference sequence). The CDR3 DNA is TGTGCCAGTAGTACCCCCAGTCAAGAGACCCAGTACTTC. Amino acid sequence: CASSTPSQETQYF. Full variable domain (outside the CDR3, taken from reference TRBV19 and TRBJ2-5): DGGITQSPKYLFRKEGQNVTLSCEQNLNHDAMYWYRQDPGQGLRLIYYSQIVNDFQKGDIAEGYSVSREKKESFPLTVTSAQKNPTAFYLCASSTPSQETQYFGPGTRLLVL.

The chain couples TRBV27 to TRBJ1-1; no firm D call. V lost 3 bases and J lost 6, with 14 bases in between. CDR1 and CDR2 from the germline V gene are MNHEY and SMNVEV (reference sequence). The CDR3 runs to 14 residues. The CDR3, as DNA: TGTGCCAGCAGTTTTTTTTTTAGTTCCGCTGAAGCTTTCTTT. It translates to CASSFFFSSAEAFF.

This clonotype was detected many times. This sequence joins TRBV9 and TRBJ2-6; the D gene is possibly TRBD1 (6 bases). The ends were cut back, 3 bases at V and 1 base at J, with 14 bases in the middle. The CDR3 consists of 17 residues. From germline, CDR1 is SGDLS and CDR2 YYNGEE. The CDR3 reads CASSGQVLISGANVLTF. CDR3 nucleotide sequence: TGTGCCAGCAGCGGACAGGTCCTGATTTCTGGGGCCAACGTCCTGACTTTC.

This clonotype was detected many times. The CDR3 nucleotides are TGTGCCAGCAGCGTAGCTGGAGGGCGGCGAAATGAAAAACTGTTTTTT. The encoded protein is CASSVAGGRRNEKLFF. This chain uses TRBV9 with TRBJ1-4, with D hard to call. The V end lost 0 bases, the J end lost 5 bases, and 14 bases lay between the germline ends. This CDR3 is built from 16 residues. Germline CDR1 and CDR2: SGDLS and YYNGEE.

This clonotype appeared many times. The CDR3 protein is CASSLRSSSGGYNEQFF. DNA of the CDR3: TGTGCCAGCAGCTTAAGGAGTTCGAGTGGGGGGTACAATGAGCAGTTCTTC. The chain uses TRBV7-2 and TRBJ2-1; D possibly corresponds to TRBD2 (6 bases). The germline V gene has CDR1 SGHTA and CDR2 FQGNSA. This CDR3 has 17 residues. V was shortened by 2 bases and J by 4 bases, with 18 bases between the two germline ends.

Comment on this clonotype: A far larger clone lies a single base away; this is likely a read error. The DNA of the CDR3 is TGTGCCAGCACCGGGGGCAGGCGTAGCAATAAGCCCCAGCATTTT. Protein: CASTGGRRSNKPQHF. The chain carries TRBV13 and TRBJ1-5, with D perhaps matching TRBD1 (6 bases). From germline, CDR1 is PRHDT and CDR2 FYEKMQ (reference sequence). The CDR3 loop spans 15 amino acids.

Points on this clonotype: A far bigger clonotype differs at one base, so this is likely a read error. V is TRBV4-2 and J is TRBJ2-7; D is ambiguous. V was clipped by 8 bases and J by 7 bases, with 12 bases between them. The CDR3 contains 11 residues. Germline CDR1 reads LGHNA; CDR2 reads YNFKEQ. CDR3 nucleotide sequence: TGTGCCAGCTCTGCCTACAATGAGCAGTACTTC. The encoded protein is CASSAYNEQYF.

The sample holds many counts of this clonotype. The chain links TRBV19 to TRBJ1-1, with 10 bases lining up with TRBD1. With 2 bases clipped from V and 6 bases from J, the junction kept 12 bases outside the gene matches. This CDR3 has 17 residues. CDR1 and CDR2 (germline): LNHDA, SQIVND (reference sequence). This chain's CDR3 is CASSIRRTGGMGAEAFF. For the CDR3, the DNA is TGTGCCAGTAGTATACGGCGGACAGGGGGTATGGGCGCTGAAGCTTTCTTT.

This clonotype has at least ten counts. This rearrangement joins TRBV5-4 to TRBJ2-7; TRBD1 agrees at 12 bases. Germline V gives CDR1 SGHNT, CDR2 YYREEE (reference sequence). V trimming: 0 bases; J trimming: 3 bases; junction bases outside the gene matches: 7. The CDR3 consists of 17 residues. The CDR3: CASSLGPGQGANYEQYF. Written as DNA, the CDR3 is TGTGCCAGCAGCTTGGGACCGGGACAGGGGGCAAACTACGAGCAGTACTTC. Filled out from reference TRBV5-4 and TRBJ2-7, the complete variable domain reads ETGVTQSPTHLIKTRGQQVTLRCSSQSGHNTVSWYQQALGQGPQFIFQYYREEENGRGNFPPRFSGLQFPNYSSELNVNALELDDSALYLCASSLGPGQGANYEQYFGPGTRLTVT.

This clonotype occurred many times. The genes are TRBV28 and TRBJ1-1; D unclear. Germline CDR1 reads MDHEN; CDR2 reads SYDVKM. This CDR3 has 12 amino acids. V was clipped by 3 bases and J by 4 bases, with 6 bases between them. CDR3 bases: TGTGCCAGCAGTTTGTACGGCACTGAAGCTTTCTTT. This gives the protein CASSLYGTEAFF.

This chain joins TRBV20-1 and TRBJ2-7, with D possibly matching TRBD2 (6 bases). Deletions cut 3 bases from V and 5 bases from J, with 20 bases between. The germline CDR1 and CDR2 sequences are DFQATT and SNEGSKA (reference sequence). The CDR3 consists of 15 residues. CDR3 in DNA: TGCAGTGCTAGTTCATCTCCGGAGGAGGGGAACGAGCAGTACTTC. The encoded protein is CSASSSPEEGNEQYF.

This clonotype has a count of ten or more. The rearrangement joins TRBV29-1 to TRBJ2-2; D is uncertain. The CDR3 length is 15 residues. Germline CDR1 reads SQVTM; CDR2 reads ANQGSEA. V lost 5 bases and J 1 base, leaving 14 bases between the germline ends. DNA of the CDR3: TGCAGCGTTTCAACGGGCATGCAGAACACCGGGGAGCTGTTTTTT. This sequence encodes CSVSTGMQNTGELFF.

This clonotype has at least ten counts. This sequence joins TRBV7-9 and TRBJ2-3; D gene ambiguous. The CDR3 is 13 residues long. The V gene's germline CDR1 is SEHNR and CDR2 FQNEAQ (reference sequence). V gave up 8 bases and J gave up 2 bases, with 11 bases separating them. This CDR3 reads CASRKGATDTQYF. Written as DNA, the CDR3 is TGTGCCAGCCGCAAAGGCGCCACAGATACGCAGTATTTT.

The chain combines TRBV24-1 with TRBJ2-5, with 9 bases lining up with TRBD1. The CDR3 runs to 15 residues. Germline V lookup: CDR1 KGHDR, CDR2 SFDVKD. The J segment lost 1 base and the V segment lost 9 bases, leaving 8 bases of the junction unmatched. The CDR3 is CATSTGTGRQETQYF. The CDR3 DNA follows: TGTGCCACCTCGACCGGGACAGGGCGCCAAGAGACCCAGTACTTC.

The sample holds many counts of this clonotype. The rearrangement links TRBV30 to TRBJ2-7; 11 bases agree with TRBD2. Looked up from germline, CDR1 is GTSNPN and CDR2 is SVGIG (reference sequence). This CDR3 region has 13 residues. The J segment lost 5 bases and the V segment lost 4 bases, leaving 4 bases of the junction unmatched. The CDR3 here is CAWISGRAHEQYF. The CDR3 bases are TGTGCCTGGATTAGCGGGAGGGCCCACGAGCAGTACTTC.

This clonotype was observed at least ten times. The chain links TRBV5-1 to TRBJ2-3, with 13 bases lining up with TRBD2. Germline V gene lookup returns CDR1 SGHRS and CDR2 YFSETQ. The CDR3 runs to 16 residues. V trimming: 3 bases; J trimming: 3 bases; junction bases outside the gene matches: 4. CDR3 in DNA: TGCGCCAGCAGCTCTGGGACTAGCGGGGTTACAGATACGCAGTATTTT. It is translated as CASSSGTSGVTDTQYF.

This clonotype was found a few times. This sequence is one base from a far larger clone and is likely a read error. The chain has TRBV5-1 and TRBJ2-1; D unresolved. V dropped 0 bases and J dropped 10 bases, with 11 bases sitting between them. Per the germline V gene, CDR1 is SGHRS and CDR2 is YFSETQ. The CDR3 loop spans 13 amino acids. The CDR3 bases are TGCGCCAGCAGCTTGGATCCAGGTTACGAGCAGTTCTTC. Its translation is CASSLDPGYEQFF.

This clonotype was seen many times. This CDR3 is CASSPGQGVGNQPQHF. In DNA form, the CDR3 reads TGCGCCAGCAGCCCGGGACAGGGAGTTGGCAATCAGCCCCAGCATTTT. This chain links TRBV5-1 with TRBJ1-5; TRBD1 matches at 9 bases. The length of the CDR3 is 16 residues. Germline CDR1 is SGHRS and CDR2 is YFSETQ. Trimming cost V 4 bases and J 2 bases; bases outside gene matches: 7.

The rearrangement joins TRBV5-1 to TRBJ2-1, with TRBD1 identical over 9 bases. The CDR3 is 15 amino acids. Per germline, CDR1 SGHRS and CDR2 YFSETQ. The V segment lost 3 bases and the J segment 3 bases; nucleotides outside the gene matches: 4. The DNA for the CDR3 is TGCGCCAGCAGCTCCGGGACAGGGAACTACAATGAGCAGTTCTTC. This encodes CASSSGTGNYNEQFF.

As for this clonotype: A far more abundant clone sits one base away, making this likely a read error. The V gene is TRBV20-1, the J gene TRBJ2-1; possible D gene TRBD1, 5 bases. CDR1 DFQATT and CDR2 SNEGSKA come from the germline V gene (reference sequence). V was shortened by 1 base and J by 10 bases, with 17 bases between the two germline ends. The CDR3 is 14 amino acids. The CDR3 DNA sequence: TGCAGTGCTAGAGTGATGGACAACACCTACGAGCAGTTCTTC. The encoded protein is CSARVMDNTYEQFF.

The chain employs TRBV24-1 and TRBJ2-2; D gene uncertain. V lost 6 bases, J lost 0 bases, and 10 bases lay in between. This CDR3 has 15 residues. Germline values: CDR1 KGHDR, CDR2 SFDVKD. This CDR3 is CATSSHRANTGELFF. In DNA, the CDR3 is TGTGCCACCAGTTCGCACAGAGCGAACACCGGGGAGCTGTTTTTT.

This clonotype was found many times. The J gene is TRBJ2-1, the V gene TRBV30, with 11 positions matching TRBD2. The CDR3 loop spans 15 amino acids. Germline CDR1 GTSNPN, CDR2 SVGIG (reference sequence). V shed 2 bases and J 0 bases; nucleotides not matched to a gene: 0. As DNA, the CDR3 is TGTGCCTGGAGTCTAGCGGGGGGCTCCTACAATGAGCAGTTCTTC. It specifies CAWSLAGGSYNEQFF.